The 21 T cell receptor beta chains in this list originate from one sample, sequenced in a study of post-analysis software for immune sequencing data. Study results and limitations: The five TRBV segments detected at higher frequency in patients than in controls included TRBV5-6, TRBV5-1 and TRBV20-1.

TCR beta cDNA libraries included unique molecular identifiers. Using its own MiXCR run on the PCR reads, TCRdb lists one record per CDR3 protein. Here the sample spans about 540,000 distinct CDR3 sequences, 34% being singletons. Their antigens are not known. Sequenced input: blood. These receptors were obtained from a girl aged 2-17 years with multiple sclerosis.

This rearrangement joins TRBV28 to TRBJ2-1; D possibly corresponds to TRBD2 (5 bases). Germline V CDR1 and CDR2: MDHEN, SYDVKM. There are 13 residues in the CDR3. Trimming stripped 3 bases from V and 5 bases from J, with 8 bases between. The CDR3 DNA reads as TGTGCCAGCAGTTTCAGCGGTAACAATGAGCAGTTCTTC. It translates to CASSFSGNNEQFF.

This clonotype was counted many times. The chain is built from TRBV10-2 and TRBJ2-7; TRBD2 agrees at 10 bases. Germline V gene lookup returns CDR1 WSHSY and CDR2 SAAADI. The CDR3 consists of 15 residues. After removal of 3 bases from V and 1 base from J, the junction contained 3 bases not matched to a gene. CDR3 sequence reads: CASSDSGGGSYEQYF. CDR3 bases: TGCGCCAGCAGTGACAGCGGGGGGGGATCCTACGAGCAGTACTTC.

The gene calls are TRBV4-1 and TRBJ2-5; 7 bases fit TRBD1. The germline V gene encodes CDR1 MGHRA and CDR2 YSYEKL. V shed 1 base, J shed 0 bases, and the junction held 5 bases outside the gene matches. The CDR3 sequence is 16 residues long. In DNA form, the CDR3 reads TGCGCCAGCAGCCAAGGGGACAGTTGGTACCAAGAGACCCAGTACTTC. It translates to CASSQGDSWYQETQYF.

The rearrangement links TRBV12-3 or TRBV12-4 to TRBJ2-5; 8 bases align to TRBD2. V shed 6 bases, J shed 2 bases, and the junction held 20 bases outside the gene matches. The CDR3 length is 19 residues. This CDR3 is CASSSRAGAPGGQQETQYF. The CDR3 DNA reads TGTGCCAGCAGCTCTAGAGCGGGGGCCCCCGGGGGCCAACAAGAGACCCAGTACTTC.

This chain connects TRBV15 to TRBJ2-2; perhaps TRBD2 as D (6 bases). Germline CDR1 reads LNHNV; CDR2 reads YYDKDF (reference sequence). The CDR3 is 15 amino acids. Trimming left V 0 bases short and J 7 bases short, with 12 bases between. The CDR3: CATSRDGGTVGELFF. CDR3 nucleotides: TGTGCCACCAGCAGAGATGGGGGGACTGTCGGGGAGCTGTTTTTT.

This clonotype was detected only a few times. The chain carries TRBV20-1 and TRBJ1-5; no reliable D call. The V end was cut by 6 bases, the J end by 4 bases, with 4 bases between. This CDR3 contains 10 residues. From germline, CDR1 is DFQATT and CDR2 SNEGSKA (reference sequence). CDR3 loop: CSAGNQPQHF. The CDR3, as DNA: TGCAGTGCCGGGAATCAGCCCCAGCATTTT.

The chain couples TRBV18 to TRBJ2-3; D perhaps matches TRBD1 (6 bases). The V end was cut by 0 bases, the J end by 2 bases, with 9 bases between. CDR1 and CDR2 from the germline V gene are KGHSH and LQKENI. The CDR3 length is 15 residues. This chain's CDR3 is CASSPPPGDTDTQYF. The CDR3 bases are TGTGCCAGCTCACCACCTCCAGGGGACACAGATACGCAGTATTTT.

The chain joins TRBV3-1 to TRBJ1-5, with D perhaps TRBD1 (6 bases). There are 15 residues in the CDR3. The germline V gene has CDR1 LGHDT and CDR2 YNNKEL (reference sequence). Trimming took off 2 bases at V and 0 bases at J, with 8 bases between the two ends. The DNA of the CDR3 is TGTGCCAGCAGCCAAATGACAGGTAGCAATCAGCCCCAGCATTTT. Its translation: CASSQMTGSNQPQHF.

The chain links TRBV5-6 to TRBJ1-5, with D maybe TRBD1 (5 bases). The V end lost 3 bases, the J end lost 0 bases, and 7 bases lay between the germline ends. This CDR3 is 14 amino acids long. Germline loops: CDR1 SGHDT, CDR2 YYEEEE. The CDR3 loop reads CASSSDSSNQPQHF. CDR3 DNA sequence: TGTGCCAGCAGCTCCGACAGTAGCAATCAGCCCCAGCATTTT. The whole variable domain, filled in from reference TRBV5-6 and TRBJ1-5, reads DAGVTQSPTHLIKTRGQQVTLRCSPKSGHDTVSWYQQALGQGPQFIFQYYEEEERQRGNFPDRFSGHQFPNYSSELNVNALLLGDSALYLCASSSDSSNQPQHFGDGTRLSIL.

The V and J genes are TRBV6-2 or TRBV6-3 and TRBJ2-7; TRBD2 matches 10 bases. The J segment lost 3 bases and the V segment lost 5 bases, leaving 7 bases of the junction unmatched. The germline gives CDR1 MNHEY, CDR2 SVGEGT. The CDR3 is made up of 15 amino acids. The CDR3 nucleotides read TGTGCCAGCAGTGGGCTAGCGGGAGAGGGCTACGAGCAGTACTTC. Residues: CASSGLAGEGYEQYF.

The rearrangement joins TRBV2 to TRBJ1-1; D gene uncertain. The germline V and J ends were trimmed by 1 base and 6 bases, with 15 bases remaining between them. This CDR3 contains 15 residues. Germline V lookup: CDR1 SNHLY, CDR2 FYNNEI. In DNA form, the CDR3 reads TGTGCCAGCAGTGAAGGTTGGGCGGAACTAGCTGAAGCTTTCTTT. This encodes CASSEGWAELAEAFF.

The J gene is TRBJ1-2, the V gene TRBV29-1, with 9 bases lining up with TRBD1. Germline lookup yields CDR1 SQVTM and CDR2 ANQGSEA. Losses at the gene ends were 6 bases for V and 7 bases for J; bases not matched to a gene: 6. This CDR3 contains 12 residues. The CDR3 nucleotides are TGCAGCGTCCCCCGGGACAGGGTTGGCTACACCTTC. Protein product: CSVPRDRVGYTF.

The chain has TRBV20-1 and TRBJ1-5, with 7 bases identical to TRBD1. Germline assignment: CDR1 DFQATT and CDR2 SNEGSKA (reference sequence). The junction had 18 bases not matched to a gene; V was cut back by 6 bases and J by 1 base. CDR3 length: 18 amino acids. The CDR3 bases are TGCAGTGCAATCTACCTCGGGACAGTGGACTGGAGCAATCAGCCCCAGCATTTT. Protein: CSAIYLGTVDWSNQPQHF.

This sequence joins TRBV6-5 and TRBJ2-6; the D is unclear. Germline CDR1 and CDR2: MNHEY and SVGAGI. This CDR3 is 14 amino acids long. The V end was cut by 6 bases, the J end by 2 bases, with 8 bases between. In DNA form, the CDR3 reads TGTGCCAGCAGACCCAGACCTGGGGCCAACGTCCTGACTTTC. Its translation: CASRPRPGANVLTF.

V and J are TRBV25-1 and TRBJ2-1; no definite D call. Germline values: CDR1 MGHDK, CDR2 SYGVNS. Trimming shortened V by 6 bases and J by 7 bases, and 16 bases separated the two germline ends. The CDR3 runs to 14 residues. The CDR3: CASSPRNGQNEQFF. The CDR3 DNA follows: TGTGCCAGCAGCCCCCGTAACGGGCAGAATGAGCAGTTCTTC.

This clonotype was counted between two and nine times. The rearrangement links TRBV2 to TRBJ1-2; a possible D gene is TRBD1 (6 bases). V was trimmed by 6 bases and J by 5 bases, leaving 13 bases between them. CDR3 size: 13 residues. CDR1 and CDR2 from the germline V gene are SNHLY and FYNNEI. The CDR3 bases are TGTGCCAGCAGAGTTGACAGGACTTATGGCTACACCTTC. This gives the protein CASRVDRTYGYTF.

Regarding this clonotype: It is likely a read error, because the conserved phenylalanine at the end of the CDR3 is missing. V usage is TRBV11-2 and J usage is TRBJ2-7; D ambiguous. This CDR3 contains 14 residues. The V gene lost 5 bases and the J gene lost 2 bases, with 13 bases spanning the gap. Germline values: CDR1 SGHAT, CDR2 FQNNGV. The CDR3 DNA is TGTGCCAGCAGCCTAGTGCAGGCGCCCTACGAGCAGTACCTC. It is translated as CASSLVQAPYEQYL.

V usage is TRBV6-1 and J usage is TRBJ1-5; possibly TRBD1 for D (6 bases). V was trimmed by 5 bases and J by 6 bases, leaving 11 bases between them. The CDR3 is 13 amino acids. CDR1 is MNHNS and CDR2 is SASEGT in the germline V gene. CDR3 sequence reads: CASSPGERQPQHF. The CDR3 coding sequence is TGTGCCAGCAGTCCAGGGGAGCGTCAGCCCCAGCATTTT.

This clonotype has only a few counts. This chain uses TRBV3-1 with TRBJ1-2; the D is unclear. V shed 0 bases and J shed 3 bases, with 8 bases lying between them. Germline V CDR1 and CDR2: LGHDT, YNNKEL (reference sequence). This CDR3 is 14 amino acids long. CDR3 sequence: CASSQDRYHYGYTF. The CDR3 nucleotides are TGTGCCAGCAGCCAAGATAGGTACCACTATGGCTACACCTTC.

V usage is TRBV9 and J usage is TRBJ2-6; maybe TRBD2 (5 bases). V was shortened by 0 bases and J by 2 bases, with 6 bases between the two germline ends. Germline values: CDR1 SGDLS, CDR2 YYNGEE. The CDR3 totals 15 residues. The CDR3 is CASSVGGTGANVLTF. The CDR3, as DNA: TGTGCCAGCAGCGTAGGAGGGACTGGGGCCAACGTCCTGACTTTC.

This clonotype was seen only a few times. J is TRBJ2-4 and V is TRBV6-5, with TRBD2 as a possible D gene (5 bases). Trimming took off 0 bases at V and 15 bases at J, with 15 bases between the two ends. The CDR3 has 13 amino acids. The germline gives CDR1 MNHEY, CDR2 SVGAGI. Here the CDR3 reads CASSYSRPSEGYF. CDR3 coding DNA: TGTGCCAGCAGTTACTCTCGCCCGTCAGAGGGGTACTTC.